The sequence of this T cell receptor (beta chain) was determined in a study of CD8 T cells in cerebrospinal fluid in Alzheimer's disease. Study-wide context: Clonal expansion of CSF T cells was measured with plate-based and droplet-based single-cell sequencing.

For each CDR3 protein, TCRdb gives one entry from its re-call of the 10x single-cell sequencing reads, without DNA. In total, the table holds some 1,400 distinct CDR3 sequences. This clonotype ranks as medium-sized (0.01 to 0.1%) in terms of frequency. Germline loops: CDR1 PRHDT, CDR2 FYEKMQ (reference sequence). There are 15 residues in the CDR3. The receptor's source is a human donor with Alzheimer's disease. Sample: cerebrospinal fluid. This chain joins TRBV13 and TRBJ1-1; TCRdb reports TRBD1, a call that lacks DNA to check it against. This chain's CDR3 is CASSNLQGMNTEAFF. Based on the CDR3 plus reference TRBV13 and TRBJ1-1, the full variable domain is AAGVIQSPRHLIKEKRETATLKCYPIPRHDTVYWYQQGPGQDPQFLISFYEKMQSDKGSIPDRFSAQQFSDYHSELNMSSLELGDSALYFCASSNLQGMNTEAFFGQGTRLTVV.